This T cell receptor beta chain derives from a study of shared clonotypes between healthy human individuals. Naive CD8 cells were CD45RO-negative, positively selected for CCR7, excluding terminally differentiated effector memory CD45RA+ cells. Sequencing used immunoSEQ multiplex PCR; TCRdb keeps in-frame clones, though not all of them. The sample has around 2.1 million clones; about 92% are singletons. V shed 5 bases and J shed 5 bases, with 7 bases lying between them. The V gene's germline CDR1 is MNHEY and CDR2 SMNVEV (reference sequence). The CDR3 is 12 residues long. Only one count was recorded for this clone.

The chain carries TRBV27 and TRBJ2-1; D is undetermined. The sequenced sample consisted of naive CD8+ T cells from PBMCs. The receptor was isolated from a man aged 18 to 29 in good health. Some clones in this sample may be carry-over from other donors' samples. The CDR3 region is CASSTNDNEQFF. The DNA for the CDR3 is TGTGCCAGCAGTACCAACGACAATGAGCAGTTCTTC.